The 20 T cell receptor beta chains below were found in one sample sequenced in a study of regulatory T cells in long-lasting Graves disease. Time point noted: newly diagnosed GD, antithyroid drugs for less than 3 months. RNA isolated from PBMCs was used to make the TCR library. iRepertoire HTBI primers and Arm-PCR of CDR3 regions built TCR beta libraries. MiXCR was run by TCRdb on the multiplex PCR reads, yielding one entry per CDR3 protein. Of 390,000 or so distinct CDR3 sequences listed, about an eighth are singletons. These data were also reused for a study on T cells in Graves' hyperthyroidism and ophthalmopathy.

This sample comprised peripheral blood mononuclear cells (PBMCs), obtained at new diagnosis, from a patient treated with antithyroid drugs. The receptor source for this set is a young woman with Graves disease.

This clonotype was found many times. V usage is TRBV12-3 or TRBV12-4 and J usage is TRBJ1-1; TRBD1 matches 7 bases. The CDR3 runs 16 residues. V trimming: 10 bases; J trimming: 0 bases; junction bases outside the gene matches: 14. The CDR3 region has the DNA TGTGCCATAGGGACATGGACAGGAACTATGAACACTGAAGCTTTCTTT. It translates to CAIGTWTGTMNTEAFF.

This rearrangement joins TRBV12-3 or TRBV12-4 to TRBJ2-5, with 12 nucleotides matching TRBD2. The V gene end was trimmed by 3 bases and the J gene end by 3 bases; junction bases not matched to a gene: 14. The CDR3 is 19 residues long. The CDR3 loop reads CASSLGGETSGGGEETQYF. The CDR3 DNA reads as TGTGCCAGCAGTTTGGGGGGAGAGACTAGCGGGGGAGGAGAAGAGACCCAGTACTTC.

The rearrangement joins TRBV19 to TRBJ1-1; D might be TRBD1 (6 bases). Germline CDR1 and CDR2: LNHDA and SQIVND (reference sequence). V was clipped by 3 bases and J by 0 bases, with 14 bases between them. The CDR3 is made up of 16 amino acids. The CDR3 DNA is TGTGCCAGTAGTATCCTCGGGACAACCATGAACACTGAAGCTTTCTTT. It yields the protein CASSILGTTMNTEAFF. Based on the CDR3 plus reference TRBV19 and TRBJ1-1, the full variable domain is DGGITQSPKYLFRKEGQNVTLSCEQNLNHDAMYWYRQDPGQGLRLIYYSQIVNDFQKGDIAEGYSVSREKKESFPLTVTSAQKNPTAFYLCASSILGTTMNTEAFFGQGTRLTVV.

In its sample, this clonotype was seen many times. This sequence joins TRBV7-2 and TRBJ1-4; D not certain. V was shortened by 3 bases and J by 4 bases, with 18 bases between the two germline ends. CDR3 length: 17 residues. The germline CDR1 and CDR2 sequences are SGHTA and FQGNSA. CDR3 in amino acids: CASSFVSSARSNEKLFF. The CDR3 DNA reads TGTGCCAGCAGCTTTGTCAGTTCCGCTAGGAGTAATGAAAAACTGTTTTTT.

In this sample, this clonotype turned up many times. CDR3 DNA sequence: TGTGCCAGCAGCTTGCCAACAGGGGTCGGGGAGCTGTTTTTT. Protein sequence: CASSLPTGVGELFF. The rearrangement joins TRBV5-6 to TRBJ2-2, with 7 bases identical to TRBD1. V gave up 1 base and J gave up 7 bases; unmatched junction bases: 4. The germline CDR1 and CDR2 sequences are SGHDT and YYEEEE. CDR3 length: 14 amino acids.

This clonotype was found many times. The V call is TRBV28, the J call TRBJ1-1; TRBD1 aligns across 9 bases. The CDR3 contains 13 residues. J gave up 9 bases and V 7 bases, and 9 bases lay outside the gene matches. Per germline, CDR1 MDHEN and CDR2 SYDVKM. The CDR3 region is CASNPGDRVQAFF. CDR3 in DNA: TGTGCCAGCAACCCGGGGGACAGGGTCCAAGCTTTCTTT.

The table lists this clonotype with many counts. The chain recombines TRBV12-3 or TRBV12-4 with TRBJ2-1, with 8 bases lining up with TRBD2. V was pared by 6 bases and J by 6 bases, with 10 bases of the junction left unmatched. The CDR3 runs to 15 residues. The CDR3 sequence: CASSFGGRGGNEQFF. CDR3 in DNA: TGTGCCAGCAGCTTTGGGGGCCGGGGGGGCAATGAGCAGTTCTTC.

The chain uses TRBV5-6 and TRBJ2-6, with D possibly matching TRBD1 (6 bases). From germline, CDR1 is SGHDT and CDR2 YYEEEE. The CDR3 is made up of 18 amino acids. V shed 4 bases and J shed 1 base, with 18 bases lying between them. CDR3 in DNA: TGTGCCAGCAGCCTTGTTACAGGGCCATATTCTGGGGCCAACGTCCTGACTTTC. Translated: CASSLVTGPYSGANVLTF.

The chain recombines TRBV5-1 with TRBJ1-2; possible D gene TRBD1, 5 bases. Germline-derived CDR1 and CDR2 are SGHRS and YFSETQ. The CDR3 covers 13 residues. V lost 3 bases, J lost 7 bases, and 13 bases lay in between. The CDR3 sequence is CASSSGQEVGYTF. DNA of the CDR3: TGCGCCAGCAGCTCAGGACAAGAAGTTGGCTACACCTTC.

The V gene is TRBV4-2, the J gene TRBJ1-2; D not certain. The CDR3 is made up of 11 amino acids. The V gene's germline CDR1 is LGHNA and CDR2 YNFKEQ. Trimming took off 3 bases at V and 5 bases at J, with 4 bases between the two ends. This chain's CDR3 is CASSQSYGYTF. The CDR3 bases are TGTGCCAGCAGCCAGAGTTATGGCTACACCTTC.

This clonotype was found a few times. The CDR3 DNA reads TGCAGTGCTAGAGTAAAGAGGGGGGCAGGGGAGGGTCGCACTGAAGCTTTCTTT. Residues: CSARVKRGAGEGRTEAFF. The chain uses TRBV20-1 and TRBJ1-1; the D gene is possibly TRBD1 (6 bases). Trimming left V 1 base short and J 4 bases short, with 25 bases between. The CDR3 consists of 18 residues. Germline values: CDR1 DFQATT, CDR2 SNEGSKA (reference sequence).

This clonotype was found a few times. The chain uses TRBV6-9 and TRBJ2-4, with TRBD2 identical over 7 bases. The CDR3 has 14 residues. V gave up 4 bases and J gave up 5 bases; unmatched junction bases: 5. Per germline, CDR1 MNHGY and CDR2 SVAAGI. The CDR3 DNA reads TGTGCCAGCAGTTGGGGGGGACCCCAAAACATTCAGTACTTC. It codes for CASSWGGPQNIQYF.

This clonotype has only a few counts. This chain uses TRBV6-1 with TRBJ2-7; 12 bases agree with TRBD2. V shed 9 bases and J 3 bases; nucleotides not matched to a gene: 9. The CDR3 totals 15 residues. Per the germline V gene, CDR1 is MNHNS and CDR2 is SASEGT. The CDR3 here is CASIYRTSGIYEQYF. CDR3 sequence (DNA): TGTGCCAGTATATACCGGACTAGCGGGATCTACGAGCAGTACTTC.

The chain has TRBV10-3 and TRBJ2-1, with 9 nucleotides matching TRBD2. Germline CDR1 is ENHRY and CDR2 is SYGVKD. Losses at the gene ends were 0 bases for V and 4 bases for J; bases not matched to a gene: 7. The CDR3 covers 17 residues. CDR3: CAISESAGGPLYNEQFF. In DNA, the CDR3 is TGTGCCATCAGTGAGTCGGCGGGGGGGCCTCTTTACAATGAGCAGTTCTTC.

This clonotype occurred many times. The J gene is TRBJ2-7, the V gene TRBV7-2; D is unclear. The CDR3 sequence is 13 residues long. Germline V gives CDR1 SGHTA, CDR2 FQGNSA. Trimming pared 2 bases from V and 4 bases from J, leaving 9 bases between. CDR3 sequence reads: CASSLRELYEQYV. CDR3 DNA sequence: TGTGCCAGCAGCTTACGTGAGTTGTACGAGCAGTACGTC.

This clonotype was found many times. The chain recombines TRBV5-1 with TRBJ2-7; D ambiguous. Germline CDR1 reads SGHRS; CDR2 reads YFSETQ. CDR3 size: 12 residues. V lost 1 base to trimming and J lost 7 bases, with 9 bases between them. CDR3 nucleotides: TGCGCCAGCAGCTTGACGGGTCGGGAGCAGTACTTC. Protein product: CASSLTGREQYF. Full variable domain (missing parts from reference TRBV5-1 and TRBJ2-7): KAGVTQTPRYLIKTRGQQVTLSCSPISGHRSVSWYQQTPGQGLQFLFEYFSETQRNKGNFPGRFSGRQFSNSRSEMNVSTLELGDSALYLCASSLTGREQYFGPGTRLTVT.

The gene calls are TRBV2 and TRBJ2-3; 9 bases align to TRBD2. The CDR3 runs 18 residues. Trimming took 0 bases from V and 0 from J; bases not matched to a gene: 7. Germline V gives CDR1 SNHLY, CDR2 FYNNEI. Here the CDR3 reads CASSEARLAGTSTDTQYF. Written as DNA, the CDR3 is TGTGCCAGCAGTGAAGCACGGCTAGCGGGGACTAGCACAGATACGCAGTATTTT.

This clonotype occurred many times. The CDR3 reads CATSDRTPNEKLFF. DNA for the CDR3: TGTGCCACCAGTGACCGGACGCCCAATGAAAAACTGTTTTTT. The chain couples TRBV24-1 to TRBJ1-4; D uncertain. Germline CDR1 reads KGHDR; CDR2 reads SFDVKD. This CDR3 comprises 14 residues. Trimming stripped 4 bases from V and 5 bases from J, with 10 bases between.

In this sample, this clonotype turned up many times. The chain joins TRBV28 to TRBJ1-2; 9 bases match TRBD1. Germline V gives CDR1 MDHEN, CDR2 SYDVKM. Unmatched junction bases numbered 9, after V lost 5 bases and J lost 8 bases. The CDR3 runs to 14 residues. The CDR3 region is CASSTGTGIRGYTF. The CDR3 DNA reads as TGTGCCAGCAGTACCGGGACAGGGATTCGGGGCTACACCTTC.

The chain links TRBV11-2 to TRBJ2-7; D might be TRBD2 (5 bases). Per germline, CDR1 SGHAT and CDR2 FQNNGV. This CDR3 is built from 14 residues. The V gene lost 3 bases and the J gene lost 1 base, with 10 bases spanning the gap. Here the CDR3 DNA reads TGTGCCAGCAGCTTTATCCTAGCTTCCTACGAGCAGTACTTC. Translating gives CASSFILASYEQYF.